This T cell receptor (beta chain) comes out of a study of early stage breast cancer tumors. Study at large: Of around 16 invasive breast tumors, about a dozen were hormone receptor-positive, HER2-negative. Study-level results: Tumors had approximately 2.5-fold higher T cell density than normal breast.

This clone was picked up many times. Its antigen is as yet unknown. Clones were read by immunoSEQ multiplex PCR, and TCRdb kept only the in-frame ones, dropping some. This repertoire shows tens of thousands of clones, about 70% found once; its top ten account for around 34%. The CDR3 consists of 12 residues. Germline assignment: CDR1 GTSNPN and CDR2 SVGIG (reference sequence). The V end lost 2 bases, the J end lost 1 base, and 5 bases lay between the germline ends. The chain combines TRBV30 with TRBJ1-2; no reliable D call. The receptor was isolated from a person aged 50-59 years with breast cancer. Source material: blood. The CDR3 loop is CAWSRGNYGYTF. CDR3 nucleotides: TGTGCCTGGAGTCGGGGTAACTATGGCTACACCTTC. Looking up the rest from reference TRBV30 and TRBJ1-2 gives the full variable domain: SQTIHQWPATLVQPVGSPLSLECTVEGTSNPNLYWYRQAAGRGLQLLFYSVGIGQISSEVPQNLSASRPQDRQFILSSKKLLLSDSGFYLCAWSRGNYGYTFGSGTRLTVV.